This TCR beta chain was obtained from a study of blood T cell repertoires in COVID-19. Measured with immunoSEQ multiplex PCR; TCRdb has only the in-frame clones, and not every one. The sample comprises tens of thousands of clones, 60% to 80% of which are singletons, and approximately 2.1% rests with the top ten. Germline CDR1 SGHRS, CDR2 YFSETQ. The CDR3 totals 14 residues. Between the trimmed V and J ends, which lost 4 bases and 2 bases, there was a span of 12 bases. The TCR was taken from an older man with COVID-19, enrolled during active disease. The specimen sequenced was peripheral blood. The chain carries TRBV5-1 and TRBJ2-5; the D gene is possibly TRBD1 (5 bases). The CDR3 nucleotides read TGCGCCAGCAGCCGAACAGGAGAACAAGAGACCCAGTACTTC. Translation: CASSRTGEQETQYF.